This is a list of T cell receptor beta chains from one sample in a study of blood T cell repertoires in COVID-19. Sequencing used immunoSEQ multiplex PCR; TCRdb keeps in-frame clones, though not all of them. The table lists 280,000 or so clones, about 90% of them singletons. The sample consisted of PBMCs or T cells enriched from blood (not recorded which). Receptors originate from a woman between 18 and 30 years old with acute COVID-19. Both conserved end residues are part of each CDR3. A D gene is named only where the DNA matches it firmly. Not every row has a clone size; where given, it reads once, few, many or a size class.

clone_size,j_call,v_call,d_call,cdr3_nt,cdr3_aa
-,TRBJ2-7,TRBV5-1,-,TGCGCCAGCAGCTTGAACAGTGGTTCCTACGAGCAGTACTTC,CASSLNSGSYEQYF
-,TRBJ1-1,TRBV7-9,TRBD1,TGTGCCAGCAGCTGGGAGGACAGGTTGAACACTGAAGCTTTCTTT,CASSWEDRLNTEAFF
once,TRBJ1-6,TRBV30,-,TGTGCCTGGAGTGAATTGCGGCTCGGTTCACCCCTCCACTTT,CAWSELRLGSPLHF
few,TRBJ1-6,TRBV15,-,TGTGCCACCAGCAGAGATCAGACAGCCAATTCACCCCTCCACTTT,CATSRDQTANSPLHF
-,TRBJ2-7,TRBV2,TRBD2,TGTGCCAGCAGGCGGGAGCCCTCCTACGAGCAGTACTTC,CASRREPSYEQYF
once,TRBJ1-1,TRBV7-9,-,TGTGCCAGCAGCTTACGGGGGAACACTGAAGCTTTCTTT,CASSLRGNTEAFF
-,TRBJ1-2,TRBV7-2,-,TGTGCCAGCAGCCTAGGACAGCCAGGTTATGGCTACACCTTC,CASSLGQPGYGYTF
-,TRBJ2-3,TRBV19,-,TGTGCCAGTAGCCTTATTCCAGGGGCAGATACGCAGTATTTT,CASSLIPGADTQYF
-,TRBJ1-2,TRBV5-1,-,TGCGCCAGCAGCTTCTCGGGTGGAGGCTATGGCTACACCTTC,CASSFSGGGYGYTF
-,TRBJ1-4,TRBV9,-,TGTGCCAGCAGCGTAGGAAGGGGTGGAGGGCTGGCTAATGAAAAACTGTTTTTT,CASSVGRGGGLANEKLFF
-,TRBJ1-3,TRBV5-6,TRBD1,TGTGCCAGCAGCCTCGGACAGGGATTCTCTGGAAACACCATATATTTT,CASSLGQGFSGNTIYF
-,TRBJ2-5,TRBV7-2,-,TGTGCCAGCAGCTTATATGTCCAAGAGACCCAGTACTTC,CASSLYVQETQYF
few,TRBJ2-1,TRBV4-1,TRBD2,TGCGCCAGCAGCCAAGGGACTAGCGGGTGGGGCTATGAGCAGTTCTTC,CASSQGTSGWGYEQFF
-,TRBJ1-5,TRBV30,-,TGTGCCTGGAGTCTGTATAGCAATCAGCCCCAGCATTTT,CAWSLYSNQPQHF
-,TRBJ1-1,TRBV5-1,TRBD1,TGCGCCAGCAGCTGGAGACCCACGACAGGGGCGGACACTGAAGCTTTCTTT,CASSWRPTTGADTEAFF
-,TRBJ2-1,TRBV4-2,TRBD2,TGTGCCAGCAGCCAAGACCCCTGGCGGGAGGGCCCTCGTGGCAATGAGCAGTTCTTC,CASSQDPWREGPRGNEQFF
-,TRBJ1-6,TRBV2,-,TGTGCCAGCAGTGAAGTTAGGGGGAAATCCTATAATTCACCCCTCCACTTT,CASSEVRGKSYNSPLHF
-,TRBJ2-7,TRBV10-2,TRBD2,TGCGCCAGCAGAACTAGCGGGAGAACGTACGAGCAGTACTTC,CASRTSGRTYEQYF
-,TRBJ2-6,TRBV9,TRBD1,TGTGCCAGCAGCGGCCGCCAGGGGGCTGGGGCCAACGTCCTGACTTTC,CASSGRQGAGANVLTF
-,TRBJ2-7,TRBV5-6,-,TGTGCCAGCAGCTTGGAGGGGCGCTTCTACGAGCAGTACTTC,CASSLEGRFYEQYF
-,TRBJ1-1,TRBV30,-,TGTGCCTGGAGTGACCTGGAGGAGGGCCCTTCGTGGGGCACTGAAGCTTTCTTT,CAWSDLEEGPSWGTEAFF
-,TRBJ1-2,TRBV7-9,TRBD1,TGTGCCAGCAGCCCCGGACAGGGGCATGGCTACACCTTC,CASSPGQGHGYTF
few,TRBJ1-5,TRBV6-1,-,TGTGCCAGCAGTGAGGAGTCGACTCCGTATCAGCCCCAGCATTTT,CASSEESTPYQPQHF
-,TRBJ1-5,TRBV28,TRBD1,TGTGCCAGCAGTTTAGTTCCTTGGGACAGGAGTCGGCCCCAGCATTTT,CASSLVPWDRSRPQHF
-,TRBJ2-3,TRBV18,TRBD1,TGTGCCAGCTCCCCACCGACAGGGTATCGAAGCATCTATACGCAGTATTTT,CASSPPTGYRSIYTQYF
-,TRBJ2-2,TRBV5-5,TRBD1,TGTGCCAGCAGCTTTCGGGACAGGGGGCAAAGCGGGGAGCTGTTTTTT,CASSFRDRGQSGELFF
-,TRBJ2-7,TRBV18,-,TGTGCCAGCTCACCACAAGGGGCCTACGAGCAGTACTTC,CASSPQGAYEQYF
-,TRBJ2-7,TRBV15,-,TGTGCCACCAGCAGACCGGGACATACCTACGAGCAGTACTTC,CATSRPGHTYEQYF
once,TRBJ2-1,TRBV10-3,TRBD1,TGTGCCATCAGGCCCGGGACAGGGGAGCAGTTCTTC,CAIRPGTGEQFF
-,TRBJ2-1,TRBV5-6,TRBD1,TGTGCCAGCAGCTTGGTAGGACGGGACAGGCGGTGGGTTCAGTTCTTC,CASSLVGRDRRWVQFF
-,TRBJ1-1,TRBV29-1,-,TGCAGCGTTGTAGGTCAGGGGAGTACTGAAGCTTTCTTT,CSVVGQGSTEAFF
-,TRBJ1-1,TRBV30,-,TGTGCCTGGAGCCCTAGGGCGGGGCCCTCTCCCACTGAAGCTTTCTTT,CAWSPRAGPSPTEAFF
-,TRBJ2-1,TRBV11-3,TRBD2,TGTGCCAGCAGCCTCACTAGCGGGAGGGCCGGCGACAATGAGCAGTTCTTC,CASSLTSGRAGDNEQFF
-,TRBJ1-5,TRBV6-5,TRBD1,TGTGCCAGTAGGACAGGGCCCTTGGGGCAGCCCCAGCATTTT,CASRTGPLGQPQHF
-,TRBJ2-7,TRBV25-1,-,TGTGCCAGCAGTGAAAGGGAGTTCAGTCCGTCCTACGAGCAGTACTTC,CASSEREFSPSYEQYF
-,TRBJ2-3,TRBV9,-,TGTGCCAGCAGTTGGGCGTTCACAGATACGCAGTATTTT,CASSWAFTDTQYF
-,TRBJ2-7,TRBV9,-,TGTGCCAGCAGCGTACAGGACTTTCCCTACGAGCAGTACTTC,CASSVQDFPYEQYF
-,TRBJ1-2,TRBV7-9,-,TGTGCCGCGGGTGACTATGGCTACACCTTC,CAAGDYGYTF
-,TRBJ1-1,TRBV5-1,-,TGCGCCAGCAGCTTGCTTAGTAACGCTGAAGCTTTCTTT,CASSLLSNAEAFF
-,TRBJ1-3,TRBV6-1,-,TGTGCCAGCAGTGAAGCAGCCAGGGACACCATATATTTT,CASSEAARDTIYF
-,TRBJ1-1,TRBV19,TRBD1,TGTGCCAGCCGGGACAGGGGCCTCCTAGGAGCTTTCTTT,CASRDRGLLGAFF
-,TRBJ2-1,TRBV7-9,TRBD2,TGTGCCAGCAGCTTAGCTCCCCGACTAGCAGGTAGGAATGAGCAGTTCTTC,CASSLAPRLAGRNEQFF
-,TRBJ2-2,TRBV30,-,TGTGCCTGGAGTGTACCGGACAGAATCACCGGGGAGCTGTTTTTT,CAWSVPDRITGELFF
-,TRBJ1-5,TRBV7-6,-,TGTGCCAGCAGCTTATCTGAGGGAAGCAATCAGCCCCAGCATTTT,CASSLSEGSNQPQHF
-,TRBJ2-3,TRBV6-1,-,TGTGCCAGCAGTGACGGGGAAGGTGGAGCAGATACGCAGTATTTT,CASSDGEGGADTQYF
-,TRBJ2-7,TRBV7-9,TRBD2,TGTGCCAGCAGCCCATCGGGGGGGCTCAGGCACTACGAGCAGTACTTC,CASSPSGGLRHYEQYF
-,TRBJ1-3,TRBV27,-,TGTGCCAGCAGTGTTCCGACAGCGGTGGGGGCGGACACCATATATTTT,CASSVPTAVGADTIYF
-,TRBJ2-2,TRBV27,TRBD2,TGTGCCAGCAGCAACCTCGCCCTAGCGGGAACCCTGAACACCGGGGAGCTGTTTTTT,CASSNLALAGTLNTGELFF
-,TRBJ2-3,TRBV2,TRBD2,TGTGCCAGCAGTGAAGCGGGAGGGCCCTGGACAGATACGCAGTATTTT,CASSEAGGPWTDTQYF
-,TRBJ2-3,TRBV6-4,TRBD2,TGTGCCAGCAGTGACGAAGCGGGAGACGCAGATACGCAGTATTTT,CASSDEAGDADTQYF
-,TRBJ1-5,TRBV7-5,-,TGTGTCAGAAGCTTAGCTGAGCACCATATCTCCCCCCAGCATTTT,CVRSLAEHHISPQHF
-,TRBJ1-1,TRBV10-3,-,TGTGCCATCAGTGACAGGGGCGAAGCTTTCTTT,CAISDRGEAFF
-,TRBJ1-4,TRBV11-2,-,TGTGCCAGCAGCTTAGGCAGGGGAGCTAATGAAAAACTGTTTTTT,CASSLGRGANEKLFF
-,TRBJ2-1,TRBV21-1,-,TGTGCCAGCAGAACCGGGACAGGGTGTTACAATGAGCAGTTCTTC,CASRTGTGCYNEQFF
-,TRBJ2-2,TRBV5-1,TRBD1,TGCGCCAGCACCCGGGAGACAGGGGAAGTCGGGGAGCTGTTTTTT,CASTRETGEVGELFF
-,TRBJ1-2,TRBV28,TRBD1,TGTGCCAGCAGTTTAACCGGACAGGGGGTCGAACCTAACTATGGCTACACCTTC,CASSLTGQGVEPNYGYTF
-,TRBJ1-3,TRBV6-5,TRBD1,TGTGCCAGCACCCGGACAGGGGGTGGAAACACCATATATTTT,CASTRTGGGNTIYF
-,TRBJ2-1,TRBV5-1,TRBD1,TGCGCCAGCAGCTCCGGGACAGGTGACGGTAATGAGCAGTTCTTC,CASSSGTGDGNEQFF